This section outlines one TCR beta chain sequence together with its context. Antigen specificity is unknown. This sample stems from a study of PD-1 blockade in classical Hodgkin lymphoma. Broader study findings: Exclusion applied to patients who initiated nivolumab less than 1 year following ASCT. A significant rise in TCR diversity by C4D1 was seen for CD4+ but not CD8+ cells. Complete responders' baseline diversity resembled that of newly diagnosed patients.

The CDR3 loop spans 15 amino acids. The germline V and J ends were trimmed by 0 bases and 1 base, with 8 bases remaining between them. Germline values: CDR1 SEHNR, CDR2 FQNEAQ (reference sequence). Sequencing was performed with immunoSEQ multiplex PCR; in TCRdb, only in-frame clones are kept and a portion is missing. The sample has 95,000 to 100,000 clones; approximately 90% are singletons. Each patient's relapse followed autologous stem cell transplantation, and brentuximab vedotin exposure varied. Best responses were complete response, partial response or progressive disease. The chain is built from TRBV7-9 and TRBJ2-3; the D gene is possibly TRBD1 (5 bases). The TCR sequence derives from a human donor with classical Hodgkin lymphoma. The sample in question was peripheral blood mononuclear cells (PBMCs), obtained before the second cycle of nivolumab. CDR3 coding DNA: TGTGCCAGCAGCTTAGCAGGGGTGGGCACAGATACGCAGTATTTT. This codes for CASSLAGVGTDTQYF.